This T cell receptor beta chain was sequenced in a study of cytomegalovirus exposure and HLA in healthy donors. Study background: Early released data had tens of millions of unique TCRs, all coming from HLA-typed donors. Around 76% of some 390 genotyped donors fell in the Caucasian-associated ancestry cluster.

CDR1 and CDR2 (germline): MNHNS, SASEGT. The CDR3 covers 15 residues. V shed 6 bases, J shed 3 bases, and the junction held 10 bases outside the gene matches. With 60 Vbeta and 13 Jbeta primers, the PCR was carried out. Profiling relied on immunoSEQ multiplex PCR, and the TCRdb table lists in-frame clones only, not all of them. Seen here are about 97,000 clones, around 77% observed once, and the top ten hold around a tenth. Regarding this clone: The antigen remains undetermined.

General study findings and limits: A missense variant in DCLRE1C was later tied to TCR beta V- and J-gene trimming.

Input material: PBMCs. The genes are TRBV6-1 and TRBJ2-5, with 7 nucleotides matching TRBD2. This sequence originates from a male donor in good health and CMV-seropositive. CDR3 region: CASSDLGGTEETQYF. The CDR3 nucleotides are TGTGCCAGCAGCGACCTGGGGGGGACGGAAGAGACCCAGTACTTC.